Below are 26 T cell receptor beta chains sequenced from a single sample in a study of identical twins (dated by TCRdb to 2016 to 2018). Libraries were prepared through 5' RACE. The sequencer listed for this sample is Illumina HiSeq 2000. TCRdb trimmed the raw reads at Q25, called clones with MiXCR and kept productive beta chains. Each CDR3 protein appears once, grouped with its most common genes and DNA. This sample holds about 220,000 distinct CDR3 sequences; less than 8% were observed only once. Less than 2% of the sample goes to the ten largest clones. The same sample was also used in a study of yellow fever vaccine responses in identical twins.

The specimen was memory (CD45RO+) T cells sorted from blood. This specimen's cell subset or site label, interpreted: CD45RO+ enriched T cells. The receptor set was obtained from a woman between 18 and 30 years old in good health.

This clonotype was picked up many times. The chain has TRBV5-6 and TRBJ2-3; D is unclear. V lost 0 bases and J lost 0, with 5 bases in between. CDR3 length equals 14 residues. Germline loops: CDR1 SGHDT, CDR2 YYEEEE. This CDR3 reads CASSLALSTDTQYF. The DNA of the CDR3 is TGTGCCAGCAGCTTGGCCTTAAGCACAGATACGCAGTATTTT.

Only a few counts were recorded for this clonotype. The chain has TRBV5-6 and TRBJ2-5; D perhaps matches TRBD1 (5 bases). Germline V gene lookup returns CDR1 SGHDT and CDR2 YYEEEE. V lost 7 bases and J 1 base, leaving 11 bases between the germline ends. The CDR3 is 13 residues long. Written as DNA, the CDR3 is TGTGCCAGCGGAGACAGACTCCAAGAGACCCAGTACTTC. As protein: CASGDRLQETQYF.

This clonotype was seen only a few times. This sequence joins TRBV20-1 and TRBJ2-3, with 7 bases matching TRBD1. The CDR3 spans 13 residues. Germline V lookup: CDR1 DFQATT, CDR2 SNEGSKA (reference sequence). The trim removed 6 bases at V and 0 bases at J, leaving 3 bases unmatched. The DNA for the CDR3 is TGCAGTGCAGTCAGGGGGAGCACAGATACGCAGTATTTT. Translation: CSAVRGSTDTQYF.

This clonotype came up a few times. This chain joins TRBV10-3 and TRBJ1-6; 9 bases are shared with TRBD1. The CDR3 runs to 15 residues. V shed 6 bases and J 7 bases; nucleotides not matched to a gene: 7. In germline, CDR1 is ENHRY, CDR2 SYGVKD. The CDR3: CAISQSGQGNSPLHF. The DNA of the CDR3 is TGTGCCATCAGCCAGTCGGGACAGGGAAATTCACCCCTCCACTTT.

V usage is TRBV19 and J usage is TRBJ1-5; D may be TRBD1 (5 bases). V lost 1 base and J lost 1, with 8 bases in between. There are 15 residues in the CDR3. Germline V gene sequence: CDR1 LNHDA, CDR2 SQIVND (reference sequence). DNA for the CDR3: TGTGCCAGTAGTATAGTCCAGGGAAGCAATCAGCCCCAGCATTTT. Translating it yields CASSIVQGSNQPQHF.

This sequence joins TRBV20-1 and TRBJ2-7; TRBD1 matches at 8 bases. CDR1 and CDR2 (germline): DFQATT, SNEGSKA (reference sequence). The CDR3 is made up of 13 amino acids. V shed 3 bases and J 6 bases; nucleotides not matched to a gene: 7. In nucleotides, the CDR3 is TGCAGTGCTAGGTGGCAGGGGGCCACCGAGCAGTACTTC. It specifies CSARWQGATEQYF.

The rearrangement links TRBV12-3 or TRBV12-4 to TRBJ2-7, with a possible D match to TRBD2 (6 bases). This CDR3 spans 14 amino acids. Trimming stripped 1 base from V and 5 bases from J, with 12 bases between. CDR3 sequence: CASSLVPAGHEQYF. In DNA, the CDR3 is TGTGCCAGCAGTTTAGTTCCAGCGGGTCACGAGCAGTACTTC.

This clonotype was seen only a few times. V usage is TRBV10-2 and J usage is TRBJ1-1; tentative D call: TRBD1 (5 bases). This CDR3 comprises 13 residues. The V gene's germline CDR1 is WSHSY and CDR2 SAAADI. Trimming shortened V by 0 bases and J by 4 bases, and 6 bases separated the two germline ends. CDR3 loop: CASSESRVTEAFF. The CDR3 nucleotides are TGCGCCAGCAGTGAGTCCAGGGTCACTGAAGCTTTCTTT.

In its sample, this clonotype was seen many times. CDR3 protein: CASSSRGGTGESHTDTQYF. CDR3 in DNA: TGTGCCAGCAGCAGCAGGGGTGGGACGGGAGAATCCCACACAGATACGCAGTATTTT. This chain connects TRBV21-1 to TRBJ2-3; the table's D gene call, TRBD1, was not cross checked with the DNA. TRBV21-1 counts as a pseudogene. CDR3 size: 19 residues.

The chain links TRBV2 to TRBJ1-4; no clear D gene. V lost 4 bases and J 8 bases, leaving 11 bases between the germline ends. The CDR3 length is 13 residues. Looked up from germline, CDR1 is SNHLY and CDR2 is FYNNEI. In nucleotides, the CDR3 is TGTGCCAGCAGTGTAAGGCTACAAGAAAAACTGTTTTTT. This gives the protein CASSVRLQEKLFF.

There are a few counts of this clonotype. The rearrangement joins TRBV7-8 to TRBJ1-5; TRBD1 aligns across 7 bases. Germline V gene data show CDR1 as SGHVS and CDR2 as FQNEAQ. J was trimmed by 1 base and V by 5 bases; bases with no gene match: 8. The CDR3 is made up of 16 amino acids. The chain's CDR3 is CASSNRDRQSNQPQHF. CDR3 DNA: TGTGCCAGCAGCAACCGGGACAGACAAAGCAATCAGCCCCAGCATTTT.

This clonotype was recorded many times. V usage is TRBV12-3 or TRBV12-4 and J usage is TRBJ2-7; 14 positions agree with TRBD2. J gave up 4 bases and V 6 bases, and 5 bases lay outside the gene matches. The CDR3 loop spans 15 amino acids. The DNA of the CDR3 is TGTGCCAGCAGGACGGGACTAGCGGGAGTGTACGAGCAGTACTTC. Translating gives CASRTGLAGVYEQYF.

This clonotype was recorded many times. The V and J genes are TRBV5-4 and TRBJ2-1, with TRBD1 identical over 8 bases. The CDR3 length is 12 residues. Germline trimming cut 4 bases from V and 6 bases from J; bases unmatched to any gene: 0. Germline CDR1 is SGHNT and CDR2 is YYREEE (reference sequence). This CDR3 reads CASSGTGNEQFF. CDR3 sequence (DNA): TGTGCCAGCAGCGGGACAGGCAATGAGCAGTTCTTC.

There are many counts of this clonotype. The CDR3 DNA reads TGCAGTGCTAGTCCATCTAGCGGGAGGGCAGATACGCAGTATTTT. It yields the protein CSASPSSGRADTQYF. The chain combines TRBV20-1 with TRBJ2-3, with TRBD2 matching 12 bases. This CDR3 contains 15 residues. Germline V gives CDR1 DFQATT, CDR2 SNEGSKA (reference sequence). V gave up 3 bases and J gave up 4 bases; unmatched junction bases: 5.

For the CDR3, the DNA is TGCAGTGCTCCTAGGACAGGGTCAGATACGCAGTATTTT. This codes for CSAPRTGSDTQYF. The V call is TRBV20-1, the J call TRBJ2-3, with 8 bases that match TRBD1. Trimming at V came to 5 bases and at J to 4 bases, leaving 5 bases not matched to a gene. The germline V gene encodes CDR1 DFQATT and CDR2 SNEGSKA (reference sequence). The CDR3 covers 13 residues.

There are many counts of this clonotype. The chain employs TRBV5-6 and TRBJ2-2; D remains unclear. The CDR3 loop spans 13 amino acids. V lost 0 bases and J 7 bases, leaving 7 bases between the germline ends. CDR1 and CDR2 (germline): SGHDT, YYEEEE. CDR3 in amino acids: CASSLEGFGELFF. Here the CDR3 DNA reads TGTGCCAGCAGCTTGGAGGGTTTCGGGGAGCTGTTTTTT.

The J gene is TRBJ2-7, the V gene TRBV12-3 or TRBV12-4, with 7 bases fitting TRBD2. The CDR3 loop spans 13 amino acids. V was clipped by 6 bases and J by 3 bases; unmatched bases: 5. The CDR3 protein is CASRLASGYEQYF. Written as DNA, the CDR3 is TGTGCCAGCAGACTCGCTAGCGGCTACGAGCAGTACTTC.

This clonotype was observed a handful of times. The genes are TRBV20-1 and TRBJ2-3, with 8 bases that match TRBD1. CDR1 DFQATT and CDR2 SNEGSKA come from the germline V gene (reference sequence). Trimming cost V 5 bases and J 6 bases; bases outside gene matches: 13. This CDR3 has 15 amino acids. The CDR3 is CSAPKAGGATDTQYF. Here the CDR3 DNA reads TGCAGTGCTCCCAAGGCAGGGGGCGCAACGGATACGCAGTATTTT.

The V call is TRBV2, the J call TRBJ2-7, with TRBD1 identical over 7 bases. Trimming removed 7 bases from V and 3 bases from J; junction bases left unmatched: 9. Looked up from germline, CDR1 is SNHLY and CDR2 is FYNNEI. The CDR3 covers 14 residues. The CDR3 DNA reads as TGTGCCAGCAATGTTGGGACAGCTCTCTACGAGCAGTACTTC. Its translation is CASNVGTALYEQYF.

This clonotype was seen at least ten times. This sequence joins TRBV12-3 or TRBV12-4 and TRBJ2-1, with 8 bases matching TRBD2. V was clipped by 4 bases and J by 3 bases; unmatched bases: 8. This CDR3 has 16 residues. The CDR3 nucleotides are TGTGCCAGCAGTTCTGATAGCGGGATCATCTACAATGAGCAGTTCTTC. Translating gives CASSSDSGIIYNEQFF.

This clonotype was seen a handful of times. The chain links TRBV12-3 or TRBV12-4 to TRBJ2-1, with TRBD2 as a possible D gene (6 bases). This CDR3 region has 11 residues. Trimming stripped 8 bases from V and 4 bases from J, with 6 bases between. The CDR3 DNA reads as TGTGCCAGCGGGACTTACAATGAGCAGTTCTTC. It is translated as CASGTYNEQFF.

The V and J genes are TRBV7-8 and TRBJ1-5, with 7 bases matching TRBD1. The CDR3 contains 13 residues. The trim removed 3 bases at V and 5 bases at J, leaving 1 base unmatched. CDR1 is SGHVS and CDR2 is FQNEAQ in the germline V gene. The CDR3 region is CASSFTGDQPQHF. Written as DNA, the CDR3 is TGTGCCAGCAGCTTCACAGGGGATCAGCCCCAGCATTTT.

This clonotype was observed at least ten times. The chain has TRBV7-9 and TRBJ2-1; 8 bases are shared with TRBD1. Looked up from germline, CDR1 is SEHNR and CDR2 is FQNEAQ (reference sequence). The CDR3 runs to 15 residues. Trimming at V came to 1 base and at J to 4 bases, leaving 3 bases not matched to a gene. The CDR3 reads CASSLGRGQYNEQFF. The CDR3, as DNA: TGTGCCAGCAGCTTAGGCAGGGGGCAATACAATGAGCAGTTCTTC.

This sequence joins TRBV5-1 and TRBJ2-1, with 8 bases fitting TRBD1. CDR1 is SGHRS, CDR2 YFSETQ, per germline. V was clipped by 4 bases and J by 4 bases; unmatched bases: 1. This CDR3 comprises 13 residues. The CDR3 region is CASSRDRYNEQFF. CDR3 DNA sequence: TGCGCCAGCAGCCGGGACAGGTACAATGAGCAGTTCTTC.

This clonotype was observed a handful of times. The CDR3 loop is CASSLPGIYTEAFF. In DNA form, the CDR3 reads TGTGCCAGCAGTTTACCAGGGATTTATACTGAAGCTTTCTTT. This chain links TRBV27 with TRBJ1-1; possibly TRBD1 for D (5 bases). Trimming stripped 2 bases from V and 5 bases from J, with 12 bases between. Germline CDR1 MNHEY, CDR2 SMNVEV (reference sequence). The CDR3 is 14 amino acids.

The CDR3 here is CASSGGGSGQPQHF. In DNA, the CDR3 is TGTGCCAGCAGCGGAGGGGGATCTGGACAGCCCCAGCATTTT. V usage is TRBV9 and J usage is TRBJ1-5; possible D gene TRBD1, 6 bases. CDR3 length equals 14 residues. V was clipped by 3 bases and J by 7 bases, with 14 bases between them. In germline, CDR1 is SGDLS, CDR2 YYNGEE.